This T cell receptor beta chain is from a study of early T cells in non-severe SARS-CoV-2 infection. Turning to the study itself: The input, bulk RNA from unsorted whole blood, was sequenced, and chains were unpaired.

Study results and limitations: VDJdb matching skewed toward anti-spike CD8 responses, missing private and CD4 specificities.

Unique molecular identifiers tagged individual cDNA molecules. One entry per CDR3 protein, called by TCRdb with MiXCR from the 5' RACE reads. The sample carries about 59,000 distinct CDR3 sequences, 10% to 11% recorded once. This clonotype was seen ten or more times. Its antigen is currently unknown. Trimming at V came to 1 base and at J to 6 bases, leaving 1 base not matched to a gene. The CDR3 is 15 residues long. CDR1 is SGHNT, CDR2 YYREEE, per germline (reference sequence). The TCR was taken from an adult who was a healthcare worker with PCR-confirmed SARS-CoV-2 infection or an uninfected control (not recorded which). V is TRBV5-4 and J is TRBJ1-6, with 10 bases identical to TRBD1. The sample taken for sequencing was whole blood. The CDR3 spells CASSLRTGGNSPLHF. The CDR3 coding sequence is TGTGCCAGCAGCTTGAGGACAGGGGGTAATTCACCCCTCCACTTT.